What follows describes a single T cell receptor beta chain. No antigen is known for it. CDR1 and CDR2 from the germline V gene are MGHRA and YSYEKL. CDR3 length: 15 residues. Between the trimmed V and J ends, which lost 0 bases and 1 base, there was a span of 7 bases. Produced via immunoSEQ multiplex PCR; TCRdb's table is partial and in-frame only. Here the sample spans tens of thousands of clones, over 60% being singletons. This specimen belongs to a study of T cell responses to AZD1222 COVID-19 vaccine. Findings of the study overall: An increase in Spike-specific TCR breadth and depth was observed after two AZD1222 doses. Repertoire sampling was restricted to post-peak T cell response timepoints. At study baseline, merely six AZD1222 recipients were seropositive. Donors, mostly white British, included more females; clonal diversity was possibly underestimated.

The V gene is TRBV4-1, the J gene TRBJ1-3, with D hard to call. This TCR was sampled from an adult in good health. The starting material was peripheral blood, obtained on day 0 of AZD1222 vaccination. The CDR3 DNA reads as TGCGCCAGCAGCCAAGATCGGGGTTCTGGAAACACCATATATTTT. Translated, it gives CASSQDRGSGNTIYF.